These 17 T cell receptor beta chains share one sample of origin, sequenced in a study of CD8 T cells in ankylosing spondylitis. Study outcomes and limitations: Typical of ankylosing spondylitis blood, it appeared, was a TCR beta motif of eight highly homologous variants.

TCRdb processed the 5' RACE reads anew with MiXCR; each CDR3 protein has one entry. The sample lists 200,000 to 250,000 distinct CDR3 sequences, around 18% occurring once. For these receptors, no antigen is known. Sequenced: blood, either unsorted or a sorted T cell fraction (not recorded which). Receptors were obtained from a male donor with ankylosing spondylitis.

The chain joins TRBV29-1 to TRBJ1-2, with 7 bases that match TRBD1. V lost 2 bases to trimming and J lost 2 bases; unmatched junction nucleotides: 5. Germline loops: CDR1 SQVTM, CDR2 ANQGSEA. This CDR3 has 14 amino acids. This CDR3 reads CSVEPRDSNYGYTF. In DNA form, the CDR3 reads TGCAGCGTTGAACCACGGGACAGCAACTATGGCTACACCTTC.

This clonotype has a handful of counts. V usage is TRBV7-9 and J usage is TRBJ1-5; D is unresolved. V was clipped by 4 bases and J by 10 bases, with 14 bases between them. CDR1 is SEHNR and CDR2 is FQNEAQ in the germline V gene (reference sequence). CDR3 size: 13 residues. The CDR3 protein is CASSSLMPGPQHF. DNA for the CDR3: TGTGCCAGCAGCTCGTTAATGCCCGGCCCCCAGCATTTT.

DNA for the CDR3: TGTGCCAGCTCACCTGGGGAGCTTACCTACGAGCAGTACTTC. It translates to CASSPGELTYEQYF. This chain connects TRBV18 to TRBJ2-7; D might be TRBD2 (5 bases). The germline V gene has CDR1 KGHSH and CDR2 LQKENI. V was cut by 3 bases and J by 2 bases, with 11 bases left in between. The CDR3 runs to 14 residues. The full variable domain, with the rest looked up from reference TRBV18 and TRBJ2-7, is NAGVMQNPRHLVRRRGQEARLRCSPMKGHSHVYWYRQLPEEGLKFMVYLQKENIIDESGMPKERFSAEFPKEGPSILRIQQVVRGDSAAYFCASSPGELTYEQYFGPGTRLTVT.

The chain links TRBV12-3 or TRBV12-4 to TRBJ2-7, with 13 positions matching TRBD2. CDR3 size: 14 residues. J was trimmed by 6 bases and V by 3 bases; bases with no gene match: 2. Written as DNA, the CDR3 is TGTGCCAGCAGTTTTGGGACTAGCGGGATCGAGCAGTACTTC. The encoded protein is CASSFGTSGIEQYF.

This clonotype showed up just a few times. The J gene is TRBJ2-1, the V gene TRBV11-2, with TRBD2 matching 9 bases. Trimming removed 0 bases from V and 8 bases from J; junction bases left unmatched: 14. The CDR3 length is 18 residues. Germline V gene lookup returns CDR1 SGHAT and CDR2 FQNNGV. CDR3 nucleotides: TGTGCCAGCAGCTTAGATTGGCGGGAGGGCCCCTTAGTCTATGAGCAGTTCTTC. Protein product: CASSLDWREGPLVYEQFF.

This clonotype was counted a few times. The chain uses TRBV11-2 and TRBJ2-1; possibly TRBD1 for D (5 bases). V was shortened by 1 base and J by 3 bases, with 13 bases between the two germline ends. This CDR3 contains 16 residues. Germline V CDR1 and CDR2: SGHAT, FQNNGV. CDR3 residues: CASSLVKGSGYNEQFF. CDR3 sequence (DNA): TGTGCCAGCAGCTTAGTCAAGGGGTCTGGCTACAATGAGCAGTTCTTC.

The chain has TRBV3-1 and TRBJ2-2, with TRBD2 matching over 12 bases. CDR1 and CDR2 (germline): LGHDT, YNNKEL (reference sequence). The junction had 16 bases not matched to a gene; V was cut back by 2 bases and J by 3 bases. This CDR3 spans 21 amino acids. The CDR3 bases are TGTGCCAGCAGCCAACACTCGGGCGGAACTAGCGGGAGGCGATACACCGGGGAGCTGTTTTTT. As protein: CASSQHSGGTSGRRYTGELFF.

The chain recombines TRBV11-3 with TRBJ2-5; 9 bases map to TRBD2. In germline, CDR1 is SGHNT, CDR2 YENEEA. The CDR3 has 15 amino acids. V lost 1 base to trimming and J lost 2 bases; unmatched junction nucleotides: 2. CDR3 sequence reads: CASSLGREGQETQYF. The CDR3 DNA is TGTGCCAGCAGCTTAGGGCGGGAGGGTCAAGAGACCCAGTACTTC.

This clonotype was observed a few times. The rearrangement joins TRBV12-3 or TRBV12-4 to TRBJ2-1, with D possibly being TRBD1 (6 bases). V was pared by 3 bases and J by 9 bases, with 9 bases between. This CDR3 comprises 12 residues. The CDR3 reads CASSFEGGEQFF. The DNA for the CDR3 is TGTGCCAGCAGTTTCGAAGGGGGTGAGCAGTTCTTC.

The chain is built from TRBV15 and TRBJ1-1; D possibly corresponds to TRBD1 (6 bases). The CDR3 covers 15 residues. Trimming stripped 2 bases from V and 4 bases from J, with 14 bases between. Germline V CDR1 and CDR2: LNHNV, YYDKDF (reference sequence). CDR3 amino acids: CATSRLQGVGTEAFF. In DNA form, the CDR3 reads TGTGCCACCAGCAGATTACAGGGAGTGGGCACTGAAGCTTTCTTT.

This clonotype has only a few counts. The CDR3 DNA follows: TGCAGTGCTAGAGATCTAGAGGGAAGCTCCTACGAGCAGTACTTC. Residues: CSARDLEGSSYEQYF. The V call is TRBV20-1, the J call TRBJ2-7; possibly TRBD2 for D (5 bases). This CDR3 region has 15 residues. V lost 0 bases, J lost 0 bases, and 12 bases lay in between. Germline V gene sequence: CDR1 DFQATT, CDR2 SNEGSKA (reference sequence).

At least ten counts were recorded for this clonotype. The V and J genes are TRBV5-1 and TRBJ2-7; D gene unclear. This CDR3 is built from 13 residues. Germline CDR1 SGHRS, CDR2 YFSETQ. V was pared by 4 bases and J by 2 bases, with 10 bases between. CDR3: CASSQDATYEQYF. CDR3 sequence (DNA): TGCGCCAGCAGCCAGGACGCCACCTACGAGCAGTACTTC.

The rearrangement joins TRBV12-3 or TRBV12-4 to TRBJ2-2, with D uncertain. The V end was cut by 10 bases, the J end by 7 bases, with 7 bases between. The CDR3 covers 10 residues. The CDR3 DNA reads TGTGCCACCATGGGCGGGGAGCTGTTTTTT. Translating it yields CATMGGELFF.

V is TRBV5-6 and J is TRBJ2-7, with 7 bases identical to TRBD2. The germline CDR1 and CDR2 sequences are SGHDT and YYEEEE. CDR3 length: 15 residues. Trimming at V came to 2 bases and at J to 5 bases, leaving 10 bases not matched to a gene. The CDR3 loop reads CASSFRDYRGDEQYF. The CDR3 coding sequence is TGTGCCAGCAGCTTTCGGGACTATCGTGGCGACGAGCAGTACTTC.

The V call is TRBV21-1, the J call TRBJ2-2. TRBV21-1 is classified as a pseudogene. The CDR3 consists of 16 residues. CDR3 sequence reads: CASSKVKGANTGELFF. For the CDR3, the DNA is TGTGCCAGCAGCAAAGTAAAAGGAGCGAACACCGGGGAGCTGTTTTTT.

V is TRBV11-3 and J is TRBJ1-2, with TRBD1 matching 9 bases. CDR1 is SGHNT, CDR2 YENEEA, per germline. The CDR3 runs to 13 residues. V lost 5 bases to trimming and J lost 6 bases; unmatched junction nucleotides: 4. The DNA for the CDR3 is TGTGCCAGCAGCGGACAGGGGTTTAATGGCTACACCTTC. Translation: CASSGQGFNGYTF. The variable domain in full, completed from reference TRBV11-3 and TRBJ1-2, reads EAGVVQSPRYKIIEKKQPVAFWCNPISGHNTLYWYLQNLGQGPELLIRYENEEAVDDSQLPKDRFSAERLKGVDSTLKIQPAELGDSAVYLCASSGQGFNGYTFGSGTRLTVV.

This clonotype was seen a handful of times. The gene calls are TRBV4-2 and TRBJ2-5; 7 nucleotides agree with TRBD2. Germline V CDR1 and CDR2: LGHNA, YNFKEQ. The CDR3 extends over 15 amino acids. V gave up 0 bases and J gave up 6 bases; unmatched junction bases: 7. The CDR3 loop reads CASSQDASGAQTQYF. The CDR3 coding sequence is TGTGCCAGCAGCCAAGATGCTAGCGGAGCCCAGACCCAGTACTTC.